The T cell receptor (beta chain) under discussion was sequenced for a study of Ad26.COV2.S vaccination and SARS-CoV-2 variants. Study-level background: By the intramuscular route, Ad26.COV2.S was given once, or twice 56 days apart.

Details on this clone: Its antigen is unknown.

Libraries were prepared by immunoSEQ multiplex PCR; TCRdb keeps only in-frame clonotypes and omits some of them. This table has 350,000 to 450,000 clones, about 89% appearing once. General study points: Analytic work on TCR breadth and depth might have understated the full extent of total T cell responses.

The V segment lost 5 bases and the J segment 9 bases; nucleotides outside the gene matches: 7. This CDR3 region has 13 residues. Germline V gives CDR1 SGHVS, CDR2 FNYEAQ. Treatment defined: over 15 received Ad26.COV2.S at low or high dose, single or two shots; about 5 received placebo; per-sample allocation not given. Samples analyzed were those drawn on day 63 after the first vaccine or placebo injection. Based in Boston, the donor was an adult of 18-55 years. An Ad26 vector expressing Wuhan-strain SARS-CoV-2 spike served as the vaccine. The sequence came from a person between 18 and 59 years old who received the Ad26.COV2.S COVID-19 vaccine or a placebo. This chain connects TRBV7-6 to TRBJ1-5, with 7 bases fitting TRBD1. The sequencing used peripheral blood, collected in a trial of Ad26.COV2.S vaccine versus placebo. The CDR3 bases are TGTGCCAGCAGCACTAGGACAGGAAGGCCCCAGCATTTT. Amino acids: CASSTRTGRPQHF.